This entry lists 6 T cell receptor beta chains sequenced from one sample in a study of blood T cell repertoires in COVID-19. Only in-frame clones appear in the TCRdb table, and some are missing; sequencing was by immunoSEQ multiplex PCR. This sample has 150,000 to 200,000 clones, with about 90% found just once. Sequenced: peripheral blood. These TCRs come from a woman in her sixties or seventies with COVID-19, enrolled during active disease.

The chain joins TRBV4-3 to TRBJ2-1; a weak D match, TRBD2 (5 bases). Germline assignment: CDR1 LGHNA and CDR2 YSLEER. Trimming cost V 1 base and J 8 bases, with 12 bases left between them. This CDR3 has 14 residues. The DNA of the CDR3 is TGCGCCAGCAGCCAAGGGATTAGCGAGTATGAGCAGTTCTTC. Translating gives CASSQGISEYEQFF.

This clone is a singleton in its sample. The chain combines TRBV28 with TRBJ1-6; D is possibly TRBD1 (6 bases). Trimming took off 6 bases at V and 11 bases at J, with 14 bases between the two ends. The CDR3 runs to 13 residues. From germline, CDR1 is MDHEN and CDR2 SYDVKM. The CDR3 DNA is TGTGCCAGCAGAATGTTAGGGGGGGCACCCCTCCACTTT. Its protein is CASRMLGGAPLHF. Filled out from reference TRBV28 and TRBJ1-6, the complete variable domain reads DVKVTQSSRYLVKRTGEKVFLECVQDMDHENMFWYRQDPGLGLRLIYFSYDVKMKEKGDIPEGYSVSREKKERFSLILESASTNQTSMYLCASRMLGGAPLHFGNGTRLTVT.

The chain uses TRBV5-1 and TRBJ2-5; D not resolved. The V gene lost 0 bases and the J gene lost 4 bases, with 7 bases spanning the gap. The CDR3 runs 13 residues. The germline V gene encodes CDR1 SGHRS and CDR2 YFSETQ. CDR3 loop: CASSLDSLETQYF. In DNA, the CDR3 is TGCGCCAGCAGCTTGGACAGCTTAGAGACCCAGTACTTC.

Details on this clone: One end of the junction is discordant with germline, which a read error may explain. The chain employs TRBV7-7 and TRBJ2-1; D uncertain. The germline gives CDR1 SSHAT, CDR2 FNYEAQ (reference sequence). This CDR3 contains 16 residues. CDR3 nucleotides: TGTGCTAGCAGCTTCAAAGAGAACGGGTCCTACAATGAGCAGTTCTTC. It yields the protein CASSFKENGSYNEQFF.

This clone occurred a few times. The chain combines TRBV10-3 with TRBJ2-5, with D possibly matching TRBD2 (5 bases). CDR1 is ENHRY, CDR2 SYGVKD, per germline. V shed 6 bases and J shed 0 bases, with 8 bases lying between them. The CDR3 has 13 amino acids. The CDR3 nucleotides read TGTGCCATCAGCGGGAAGTACCAAGAGACCCAGTACTTC. Its protein product is CAISGKYQETQYF.

This clone was seen more than once but under ten times. The chain carries TRBV11-2 and TRBJ2-1; 7 bases agree with TRBD2. This CDR3 is 12 amino acids long. Per germline, CDR1 SGHAT and CDR2 FQNNGV. V lost 2 bases, J lost 10 bases, and 2 bases stayed unmatched. CDR3 bases: TGTGCCAGCAGCTTACTAGCGGACGAGCAGTTCTTC. This encodes CASSLLADEQFF.